These 32 T cell receptor beta chains were all obtained from the same sample, sequenced in a study of tumor-infiltrating lymphocytes in localized non-small cell lung cancer. Here immunoSEQ multiplex PCR was the method, and the copy in TCRdb shows in-frame clones only, minus some. The sample has 15,000 to 20,000 clones, approximately 80% seen once. Material for sequencing was lung tumor tissue. The receptor set was obtained from a human donor with non-small cell lung cancer.

This chain uses TRBV4-1 with TRBJ2-3; either TRBD1 or TRBD2 may supply D (5 bases each). The germline gives CDR1 MGHRA, CDR2 YSYEKL. The ends were cut back, 1 base at V and 1 base at J, with 9 bases in the middle. The CDR3 is 15 amino acids. DNA of the CDR3: TGCGCCAGCAGCCAAGGAGGGGTTGGCACAGATACGCAGTATTTT. It encodes CASSQGGVGTDTQYF.

The rearrangement uses TRBV9 and TRBJ1-5; a weak D match, TRBD1 (5 bases). V shed 2 bases and J shed 7 bases, with 10 bases lying between them. From germline, CDR1 is SGDLS and CDR2 YYNGEE. There are 13 residues in the CDR3. CDR3 bases: TGTGCCAGCAGCGTTGGAGGGGTGCAGCCCCAGCATTTT. Its protein is CASSVGGVQPQHF.

This sequence joins TRBV7-8 and TRBJ1-2; tentative D call: TRBD1 (5 bases). The germline V gene has CDR1 SGHVS and CDR2 FQNEAQ. V shed 5 bases and J shed 6 bases, with 13 bases lying between them. The CDR3 contains 13 residues. This chain's CDR3 is CASSPPQGDGYTF. The CDR3 DNA sequence: TGTGCCAGCAGCCCTCCTCAGGGTGATGGCTACACCTTC. Variable domain in full (rest from reference TRBV7-8 and TRBJ1-2): GAGVSQSPRYKVAKRGQDVALRCDPISGHVSLFWYQQALGQGPEFLTYFQNEAQLDKSGLPSDRFFAERPEGSVSTLKIQRTQQEDSAVYLCASSPPQGDGYTFGSGTRLTVV.

Relative to its sample, this clone is medium-sized. The chain links TRBV6-5 to TRBJ2-7; maybe TRBD1 (6 bases). With 2 bases removed from V and 2 bases from J, the gap between germline ends came to 13 bases. Germline V gives CDR1 MNHEY, CDR2 SVGAGI. The CDR3 sequence is 15 residues long. CDR3 residues: CASSYAGTNTYEQYF. In nucleotides, the CDR3 is TGTGCCAGCAGTTACGCCGGGACAAATACCTACGAGCAGTACTTC.

The chain links TRBV7-9 to TRBJ1-5; 8 positions match TRBD1. V shed 4 bases and J 9 bases; nucleotides not matched to a gene: 5. The CDR3 has 13 residues. Germline V gene sequence: CDR1 SEHNR, CDR2 FQNEAQ (reference sequence). In DNA, the CDR3 is TGTGCCAGCAGCTCACAGGGGGACGCGCCCCAGCATTTT. Translating gives CASSSQGDAPQHF.

The chain couples TRBV30 to TRBJ1-4; D gene ambiguous. The CDR3 is made up of 17 amino acids. The germline V gene encodes CDR1 GTSNPN and CDR2 SVGIG (reference sequence). Trimming pared 2 bases from V and 8 bases from J, leaving 24 bases between. The CDR3 loop is CAWSSDLGASLREKLFF. The CDR3 DNA reads TGTGCCTGGAGTTCAGATCTTGGAGCGTCTTTAAGGGAAAAACTGTTTTTT.

This clone turned up a few times. The chain has TRBV7-3 and TRBJ1-1; tentative D call: TRBD1 (6 bases). V lost 4 bases to trimming and J lost 5 bases, with 11 bases between them. The CDR3 extends over 13 amino acids. Germline V lookup: CDR1 SGHTA, CDR2 FQGTGA. The chain's CDR3 is CASSSGGQTEAFF. CDR3 DNA: TGTGCCAGCAGCTCCGGGGGGCAAACTGAAGCTTTCTTT.

The chain employs TRBV10-2 and TRBJ1-6, with TRBD1 as a possible D gene (6 bases). CDR1 WSHSY and CDR2 SAAADI come from the germline V gene. The CDR3 runs 15 residues. The V end lost 5 bases, the J end lost 8 bases, and 16 bases lay between the germline ends. The CDR3 nucleotides are TGCGCCAGCAGTCGGTCAGGGGCCTCTGATTCACCCCTCCACTTT. It is translated as CASSRSGASDSPLHF.

V usage is TRBV6-5 and J usage is TRBJ2-3, with TRBD2 matching over 9 bases. This CDR3 region has 15 residues. Germline loops: CDR1 MNHEY, CDR2 SVGAGI. After removal of 5 bases from V and 2 bases from J, the junction contained 5 bases not matched to a gene. The CDR3 spells CASSLAGPYTDTQYF. In DNA, the CDR3 is TGTGCCAGCAGTCTAGCGGGACCGTACACAGATACGCAGTATTTT.

The V call is TRBV5-4, the J call TRBJ1-1; D uncertain. This CDR3 comprises 13 residues. Germline V gene data show CDR1 as SGHNT and CDR2 as YYREEE (reference sequence). Trimming stripped 5 bases from V and 8 bases from J, with 16 bases between. DNA for the CDR3: TGTGCCAGCAGGATGATACAAGTTCCAGAAGCTTTCTTT. Its translation: CASRMIQVPEAFF.

The chain employs TRBV6-5 and TRBJ1-1; 10 bases are shared with TRBD1. The CDR3 has 15 amino acids. V lost 6 bases and J lost 1; bases outside the gene matches: 5. In germline, CDR1 is MNHEY, CDR2 SVGAGI. DNA for the CDR3: TGTGCCAGCAGCCTGACAGGGGGCTGGAACACTGAAGCTTTCTTT. Its translation: CASSLTGGWNTEAFF.

The chain couples TRBV4-1 to TRBJ1-2; 10 nucleotides line up with TRBD1. CDR3 length: 15 residues. V trimming: 1 base; J trimming: 3 bases; junction bases outside the gene matches: 2. Germline V lookup: CDR1 MGHRA, CDR2 YSYEKL. CDR3 DNA sequence: TGCGCCAGCAGCCAAGGACAGGGGGCCGACTATGGCTACACCTTC. It encodes CASSQGQGADYGYTF.

The chain links TRBV7-9 to TRBJ2-7, with 7 bases fitting TRBD1. Germline V lookup: CDR1 SEHNR, CDR2 FQNEAQ (reference sequence). The V segment lost 2 bases and the J segment 6 bases; nucleotides outside the gene matches: 4. CDR3 length equals 13 residues. CDR3 in amino acids: CASSLYGTVEQYF. In nucleotides, the CDR3 is TGTGCCAGCAGCTTATACGGGACAGTCGAGCAGTACTTC. The whole variable domain, filled in from reference TRBV7-9 and TRBJ2-7, reads DTGVSQNPRHKITKRGQNVTFRCDPISEHNRLYWYRQTLGQGPEFLTYFQNEAQLEKSRLLSDRFSAERPKGSFSTLEIQRTEQGDSAMYLCASSLYGTVEQYFGPGTRLTVT.

J is TRBJ1-2 and V is TRBV7-9; D gene unclear. The CDR3 has 13 residues. CDR1 SEHNR and CDR2 FQNEAQ come from the germline V gene (reference sequence). V was pared by 2 bases and J by 5 bases, with 9 bases between. Here the CDR3 reads CASSLPRGYGYTF. The CDR3 DNA reads as TGTGCCAGCAGCTTACCTCGAGGGTATGGCTACACCTTC.

The V call is TRBV27, the J call TRBJ2-1; 10 bases are shared with TRBD1. Trimming cost V 10 bases and J 5 bases; bases outside gene matches: 14. The germline CDR1 and CDR2 sequences are MNHEY and SMNVEV (reference sequence). CDR3 size: 16 residues. The CDR3: CATTNGGQGWNNEQFF. DNA for the CDR3: TGTGCCACCACCAACGGGGGACAGGGGTGGAACAATGAGCAGTTCTTC.

The chain carries TRBV5-1 and TRBJ2-5, with TRBD1 identical over 9 bases. With V trimmed by 4 bases and J by 3 bases, 4 bases remained unmatched. The CDR3 loop spans 14 amino acids. Germline V CDR1 and CDR2: SGHRS, YFSETQ. CDR3 sequence (DNA): TGCGCCAGCAGCCACAGGGGGCCGGAAGAGACCCAGTACTTC. The encoded protein is CASSHRGPEETQYF.

V and J are TRBV29-1 and TRBJ1-1; perhaps TRBD1 as D (6 bases). Trimming removed 6 bases from V and 4 bases from J, with 12 bases in between. Germline V gene data show CDR1 as SQVTM and CDR2 as ANQGSEA. This CDR3 contains 12 residues. The CDR3 sequence is CSVGHGTTEAFF. Written as DNA, the CDR3 is TGCAGCGTGGGACATGGTACCACTGAAGCTTTCTTT.

The genes are TRBV6-5 and TRBJ1-6; 7 bases fit TRBD1. Germline lookup yields CDR1 MNHEY and CDR2 SVGAGI. CDR3 length equals 16 residues. Unmatched junction bases numbered 7, after V lost 1 base and J lost 7 bases. As DNA, the CDR3 is TGTGCCAGCAGTTACTACAGGGGCATACCAAATTCACCCCTCCACTTT. As protein: CASSYYRGIPNSPLHF.

The chain joins TRBV28 to TRBJ1-5; 8 bases match TRBD1. Trimming at V came to 6 bases and at J to 7 bases, leaving 8 bases not matched to a gene. CDR1 MDHEN and CDR2 SYDVKM come from the germline V gene. The CDR3 sequence is 14 residues long. As DNA, the CDR3 is TGTGCCAGCAGCCAAGGACAGGGCCTGCAGCCCCAGCATTTT. Its protein is CASSQGQGLQPQHF. The full variable domain, in which reference TRBV28 and TRBJ1-5 provide the parts outside the CDR3, is DVKVTQSSRYLVKRTGEKVFLECVQDMDHENMFWYRQDPGLGLRLIYFSYDVKMKEKGDIPEGYSVSREKKERFSLILESASTNQTSMYLCASSQGQGLQPQHFGDGTRLSIL.

The chain couples TRBV9 to TRBJ2-2; 8 bases map to TRBD2. The CDR3 is 15 residues long. CDR1 is SGDLS, CDR2 YYNGEE, per germline. With 4 bases clipped from V and 4 bases from J, the junction kept 6 bases outside the gene matches. In DNA form, the CDR3 reads TGTGCCAGCAGCTTCCGGACTAGCAGCACCGGGGAGCTGTTTTTT. As protein: CASSFRTSSTGELFF.

The chain joins TRBV11-1 to TRBJ1-1, with D possibly matching TRBD1 (5 bases). Germline CDR1 SGHAT, CDR2 FQDESV (reference sequence). Trimming took off 4 bases at V and 4 bases at J, with 10 bases between the two ends. The CDR3 sequence is 13 residues long. The CDR3 bases are TGTGCCAGCAGCTCTGGGACGGGCACTGAAGCTTTCTTT. As protein: CASSSGTGTEAFF.

This chain connects TRBV6-5 to TRBJ2-5, with D possibly TRBD1 on 6 matching bases. Trimming removed 0 bases from V and 5 bases from J, with 10 bases in between. Germline V gene lookup returns CDR1 MNHEY and CDR2 SVGAGI. The CDR3 covers 14 residues. CDR3 sequence reads: CASSYSNRVETQYF. CDR3 nucleotide sequence: TGTGCCAGCAGTTACTCGAACAGGGTCGAGACCCAGTACTTC.

V gene TRBV11-2 combines with J gene TRBJ2-1, with D perhaps TRBD1 (6 bases). Germline assignment: CDR1 SGHAT and CDR2 FQNNGV. The V and J ends lost 1 base and 0 bases respectively, with 19 bases between them. The CDR3 covers 19 residues. This chain's CDR3 is CASSLVSVGGHSSYNEQFF. CDR3 DNA sequence: TGTGCCAGCAGCTTAGTCTCAGTAGGGGGACACAGCTCCTACAATGAGCAGTTCTTC.

J is TRBJ2-5 and V is TRBV5-4; D is perhaps TRBD1 (6 bases). This CDR3 comprises 14 residues. V dropped 3 bases and J dropped 2 bases, with 11 bases sitting between them. The germline gives CDR1 SGHNT, CDR2 YYREEE (reference sequence). CDR3 sequence reads: CASSSTGYQETQYF. For the CDR3, the DNA is TGTGCCAGCAGCTCCACAGGGTATCAAGAGACCCAGTACTTC.

This rearrangement joins TRBV7-9 to TRBJ1-1; the D is unclear. Trimming took off 5 bases at V and 5 bases at J, with 9 bases between the two ends. The germline CDR1 and CDR2 sequences are SEHNR and FQNEAQ (reference sequence). The CDR3 sequence is 12 residues long. The CDR3 here is CASSVHVTEAFF. The CDR3 coding sequence is TGTGCCAGCAGCGTCCATGTAACTGAAGCTTTCTTT.

The rearrangement joins TRBV5-6 to TRBJ1-2, with D possibly matching TRBD1 (5 bases). The V gene's germline CDR1 is SGHDT and CDR2 YYEEEE. This CDR3 is built from 11 residues. The V and J ends lost 8 bases and 6 bases respectively, with 11 bases between them. The CDR3 region has the DNA TGTGCCAGGGGGGAGGGTGATGGCTACACCTTC. Its protein is CARGEGDGYTF.

The rearrangement links TRBV27 to TRBJ2-2; no definite D call. Deletions cut 3 bases from V and 1 base from J, with 6 bases between. Germline V lookup: CDR1 MNHEY, CDR2 SMNVEV (reference sequence). This CDR3 spans 14 amino acids. The DNA of the CDR3 is TGTGCCAGCAGTTTTGTCGGGAACACCGGGGAGCTGTTTTTT. Translating it yields CASSFVGNTGELFF.

This clone was seen only a few times. This sequence joins TRBV23-1 and TRBJ2-1; TRBD2 agrees at 9 bases. TRBV23-1 falls under the ORF class, with uncertain function. V was pared by 3 bases and J by 3 bases, with 6 bases of the junction left unmatched. The CDR3 extends over 16 amino acids. CDR3 protein: CASSQGLAGLYNEQFF. The CDR3 coding sequence is TGCGCCAGCAGTCAGGGGCTAGCGGGGCTCTACAATGAGCAGTTCTTC.

The DNA of the CDR3 is TGTGCCAGAAGCACTACACCCACCCGGGCGGACAATGAGCAGTTCTTC. It specifies CARSTTPTRADNEQFF. V is TRBV5-3 and J is TRBJ2-1; no clear D. TRBV5-3 has ORF status, its function being uncertain. Trimming left V 4 bases short and J 5 bases short, with 19 bases between. The CDR3 sequence is 16 residues long.

The chain is built from TRBV5-1 and TRBJ1-1, with 8 nucleotides matching TRBD1. Germline CDR1 SGHRS, CDR2 YFSETQ. This CDR3 spans 15 amino acids. V shed 2 bases, J shed 7 bases, and the junction held 10 bases outside the gene matches. The CDR3 region is CASSFGQGGGGEAFF. CDR3 coding DNA: TGCGCCAGCAGCTTCGGACAGGGTGGTGGTGGTGAAGCTTTCTTT.

The chain links TRBV6-6 to TRBJ2-7; D gene unclear. V was shortened by 6 bases and J by 7 bases, with 13 bases between the two germline ends. This CDR3 spans 12 amino acids. Germline loops: CDR1 MNHNY, CDR2 SVGAGI (reference sequence). CDR3 sequence (DNA): TGTGCCAGCAGCCCGGCGCCTAGAGAGCAGTACTTC. This codes for CASSPAPREQYF.

The chain combines TRBV15 with TRBJ2-7, with TRBD1 matching over 9 bases. Germline V gene data show CDR1 as LNHNV and CDR2 as YYDKDF (reference sequence). This CDR3 has 14 amino acids. J was trimmed by 2 bases and V by 1 base; bases with no gene match: 0. The DNA of the CDR3 is TGTGCCACCAGCAGAGGGGACAGGGCCTACGAGCAGTACTTC. Protein product: CATSRGDRAYEQYF. The variable domain in full, with the rest retrieved from reference TRBV15 and TRBJ2-7, is DAMVIQNPRYQVTQFGKPVTLSCSQTLNHNVMYWYQQKSSQAPKLLFHYYDKDFNNEADTPDNFQSRRPNTSFCFLDIRSPGLGDTAMYLCATSRGDRAYEQYFGPGTRLTVT.